This T cell receptor beta chain was captured by sequencing in a study of identical twins. The study's findings and limits: Models came in too low on out-of-frame TCR alpha sharing in monozygotic twins.

From the 5' RACE reads, TCRdb called clonotypes with MiXCR, one entry per CDR3 protein. The sample carries about 220,000 distinct CDR3 sequences, 9.4% recorded once. Remarks on this clonotype: Its antigen is not identified.

This CDR3 region has 13 residues. Trimming removed 2 bases at V and 2 bases at J, with 8 bases between. Germline V gene sequence: CDR1 SGHNT, CDR2 YYREEE (reference sequence). The rearrangement links TRBV5-4 to TRBJ2-7; D unclear. The sample was memory (CD45RO+) T cells sorted from blood. The TCR comes from a woman aged 18-35 years in good health. The CDR3 nucleotides read TGTGCCAGCAGCTTTGACGAGGCCTACGAGCAGTACTTC. Residues: CASSFDEAYEQYF. Complete variable domain (other parts from reference TRBV5-4 and TRBJ2-7): ETGVTQSPTHLIKTRGQQVTLRCSSQSGHNTVSWYQQALGQGPQFIFQYYREEENGRGNFPPRFSGLQFPNYSSELNVNALELDDSALYLCASSFDEAYEQYFGPGTRLTVT.